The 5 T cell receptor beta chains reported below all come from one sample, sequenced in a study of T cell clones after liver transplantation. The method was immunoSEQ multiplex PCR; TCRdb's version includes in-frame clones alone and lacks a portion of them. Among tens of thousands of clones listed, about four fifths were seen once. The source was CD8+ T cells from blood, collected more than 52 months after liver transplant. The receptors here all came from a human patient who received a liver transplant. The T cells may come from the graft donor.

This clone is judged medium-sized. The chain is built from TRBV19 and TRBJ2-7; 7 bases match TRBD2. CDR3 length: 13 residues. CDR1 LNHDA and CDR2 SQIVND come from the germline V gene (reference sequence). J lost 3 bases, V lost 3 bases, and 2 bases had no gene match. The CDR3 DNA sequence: TGTGCCAGTAGTATGTGGACTAGCTACGAGCAGTACTTC. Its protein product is CASSMWTSYEQYF. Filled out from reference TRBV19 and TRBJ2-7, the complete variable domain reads DGGITQSPKYLFRKEGQNVTLSCEQNLNHDAMYWYRQDPGQGLRLIYYSQIVNDFQKGDIAEGYSVSREKKESFPLTVTSAQKNPTAFYLCASSMWTSYEQYFGPGTRLTVT.

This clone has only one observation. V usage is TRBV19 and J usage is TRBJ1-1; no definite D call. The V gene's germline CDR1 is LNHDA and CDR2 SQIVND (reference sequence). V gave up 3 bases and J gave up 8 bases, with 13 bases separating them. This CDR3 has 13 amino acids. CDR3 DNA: TGTGCCAGTAGTATGTTGGGTAAGATGGAAGCTTTCTTT. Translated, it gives CASSMLGKMEAFF. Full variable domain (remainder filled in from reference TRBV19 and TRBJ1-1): DGGITQSPKYLFRKEGQNVTLSCEQNLNHDAMYWYRQDPGQGLRLIYYSQIVNDFQKGDIAEGYSVSREKKESFPLTVTSAQKNPTAFYLCASSMLGKMEAFFGQGTRLTVV.

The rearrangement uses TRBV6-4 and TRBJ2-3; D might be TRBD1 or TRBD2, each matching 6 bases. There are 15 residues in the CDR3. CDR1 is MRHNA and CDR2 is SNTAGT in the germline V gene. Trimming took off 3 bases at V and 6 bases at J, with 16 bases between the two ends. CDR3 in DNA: TGTGCCAGCAGTGAGAGTCCAGGAGGGGGGGATACGCAGTATTTT. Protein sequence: CASSESPGGGDTQYF.

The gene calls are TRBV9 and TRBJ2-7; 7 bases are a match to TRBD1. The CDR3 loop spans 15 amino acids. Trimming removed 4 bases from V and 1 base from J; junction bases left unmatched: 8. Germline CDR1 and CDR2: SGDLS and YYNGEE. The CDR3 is CASSLRQGASYEQYF. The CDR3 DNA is TGTGCCAGCAGCCTCCGACAGGGAGCTTCCTACGAGCAGTACTTC.

The CDR3: CASSYTGGAYEQYF. The CDR3, as DNA: TGTGCCAGCAGCTACACCGGGGGGGCCTACGAGCAGTACTTC. This chain links TRBV7-8 with TRBJ2-7; 8 bases are shared with TRBD2. The CDR3 is 14 residues long. V lost 4 bases and J lost 2; bases outside the gene matches: 4. Germline CDR1 is SGHVS and CDR2 is FQNEAQ.